The rows below give T cell receptor beta chains drawn from one sample of a study of Ad26.COV2.S vaccination and SARS-CoV-2 variants. Clones were sequenced by immunoSEQ multiplex PCR, and TCRdb holds only the in-frame ones, with some missing. The table shows about 320,000 clones, with around 84% occurring only once. The input for sequencing was peripheral blood, taken in a trial of Ad26.COV2.S vaccine versus placebo. These receptor sequences come from a person aged 18 to 59 who received the Ad26.COV2.S COVID-19 vaccine or a placebo. Both conserved end residues are part of each CDR3. The D gene is left open where the match is weak. The size entry is marked missing in some rows and otherwise reads once, few, many or a size class.

d_gene	abundance	len	j_gene	v_gene	CDR3nt	CDR3aa
NA	NA	12	TRBJ1-4	TRBV10-1	TGCGCCAGTACTCAGGGGTTAGAAAAACTGTTTTTT	CASTQGLEKLFF
NA	NA	14	TRBJ1-5	TRBV6-5	TGTGCCGTGGCCGGGCTTGGGGGTCGTCAGCCCCAGCATTTT	CAVAGLGGRQPQHF
NA	few	15	TRBJ1-2	TRBV15	TGTGCCACCAGCAAGAATAGTGAAGCTAACTATGGCTACACCTTC	CATSKNSEANYGYTF
NA	NA	14	TRBJ1-2	TRBV2	TGTGCCAGCAGTGAATTGGGTAAAAACTATGGCTACACCTTC	CASSELGKNYGYTF
NA	few	14	TRBJ1-4	TRBV11-2	TGTGCCAGCAGCTCCGGCCCGACGGGGGTAAAACTGTTTTTT	CASSSGPTGVKLFF
TRBD1	NA	15	TRBJ1-1	TRBV2	TGTGCCAGCAGGATACTGGGACAGCTGAACACTGAAGCTTTCTTT	CASRILGQLNTEAFF
NA	NA	15	TRBJ1-1	TRBV19	TGTGCCACCCATCCAACAGGGCGCATGAACACTGAAGCTTTCTTT	CATHPTGRMNTEAFF
TRBD2	NA	18	TRBJ2-3	TRBV7-8	TGTGCCAGCAGCTTAGGTGCTAGCGGGGGGGGAAGCACAGATACGCAGTATTTT	CASSLGASGGGSTDTQYF
NA	NA	16	TRBJ2-4	TRBV7-6	TGTGCCAGCAGTCCCCAGGCAGGGCTAGCCAAAAACATTCAGTACTTC	CASSPQAGLAKNIQYF
NA	NA	16	TRBJ1-2	TRBV5-6	TGTGCCAGCAGCTGGGGCTTCGGCGAATCTAACTATGGCTACACCTTC	CASSWGFGESNYGYTF